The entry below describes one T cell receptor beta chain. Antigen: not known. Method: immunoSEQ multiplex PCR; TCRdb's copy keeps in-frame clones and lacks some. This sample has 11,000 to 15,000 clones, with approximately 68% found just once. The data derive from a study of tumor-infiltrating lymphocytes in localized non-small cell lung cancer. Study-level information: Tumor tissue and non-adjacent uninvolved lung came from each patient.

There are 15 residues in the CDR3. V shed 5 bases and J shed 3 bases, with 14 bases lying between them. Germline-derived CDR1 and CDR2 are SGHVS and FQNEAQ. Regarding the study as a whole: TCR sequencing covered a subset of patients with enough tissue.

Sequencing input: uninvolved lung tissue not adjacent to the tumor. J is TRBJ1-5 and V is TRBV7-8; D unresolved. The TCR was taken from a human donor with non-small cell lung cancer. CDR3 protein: CASSPQAQPNQPQHF. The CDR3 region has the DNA TGTGCCAGCAGCCCCCAAGCACAGCCCAATCAGCCCCAGCATTTT.